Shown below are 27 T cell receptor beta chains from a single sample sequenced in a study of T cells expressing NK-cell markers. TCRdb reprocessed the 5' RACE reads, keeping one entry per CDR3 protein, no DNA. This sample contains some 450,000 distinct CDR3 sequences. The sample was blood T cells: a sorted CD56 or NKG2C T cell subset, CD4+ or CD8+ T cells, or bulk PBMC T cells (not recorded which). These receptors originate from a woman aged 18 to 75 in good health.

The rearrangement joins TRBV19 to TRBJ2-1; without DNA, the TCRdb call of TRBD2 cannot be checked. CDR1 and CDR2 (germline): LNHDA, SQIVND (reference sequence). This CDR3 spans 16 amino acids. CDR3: CASRGLAPSSYNEQFF.

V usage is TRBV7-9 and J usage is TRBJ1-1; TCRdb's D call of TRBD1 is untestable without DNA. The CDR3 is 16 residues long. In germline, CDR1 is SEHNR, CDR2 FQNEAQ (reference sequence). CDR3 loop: CASSPPKGQGSTEAFF. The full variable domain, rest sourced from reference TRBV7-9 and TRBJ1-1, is DTGVSQNPRHKITKRGQNVTFRCDPISEHNRLYWYRQTLGQGPEFLTYFQNEAQLEKSRLLSDRFSAERPKGSFSTLEIQRTEQGDSAMYLCASSPPKGQGSTEAFFGQGTRLTVV.

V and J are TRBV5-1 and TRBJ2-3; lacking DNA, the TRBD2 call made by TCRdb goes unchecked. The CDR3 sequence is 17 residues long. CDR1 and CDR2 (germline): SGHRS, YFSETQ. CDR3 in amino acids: CASSGISGTKSTDTQYF.

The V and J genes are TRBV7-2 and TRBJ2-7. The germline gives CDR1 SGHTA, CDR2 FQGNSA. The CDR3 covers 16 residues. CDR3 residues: CASSLYGRGATYEQYF.

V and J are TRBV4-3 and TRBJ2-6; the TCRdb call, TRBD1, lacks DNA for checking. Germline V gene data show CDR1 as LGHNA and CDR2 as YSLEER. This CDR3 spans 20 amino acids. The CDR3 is CASSQGYLTGVVSGANVLTF.

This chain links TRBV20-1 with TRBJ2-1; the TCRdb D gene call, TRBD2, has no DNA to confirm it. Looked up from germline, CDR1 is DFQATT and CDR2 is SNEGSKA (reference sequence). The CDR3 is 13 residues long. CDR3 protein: CSARGLVRDEQFF.

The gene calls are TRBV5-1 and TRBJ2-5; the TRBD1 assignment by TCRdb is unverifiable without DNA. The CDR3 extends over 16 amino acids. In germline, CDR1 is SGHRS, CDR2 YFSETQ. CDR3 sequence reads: CASSLGSFGGIETQYF.

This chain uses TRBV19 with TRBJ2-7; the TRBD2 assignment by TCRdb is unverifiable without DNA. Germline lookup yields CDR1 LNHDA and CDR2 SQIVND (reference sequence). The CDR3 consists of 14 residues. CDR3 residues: CASSAGTNSYEQYF. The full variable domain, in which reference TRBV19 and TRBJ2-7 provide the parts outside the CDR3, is DGGITQSPKYLFRKEGQNVTLSCEQNLNHDAMYWYRQDPGQGLRLIYYSQIVNDFQKGDIAEGYSVSREKKESFPLTVTSAQKNPTAFYLCASSAGTNSYEQYFGPGTRLTVT.

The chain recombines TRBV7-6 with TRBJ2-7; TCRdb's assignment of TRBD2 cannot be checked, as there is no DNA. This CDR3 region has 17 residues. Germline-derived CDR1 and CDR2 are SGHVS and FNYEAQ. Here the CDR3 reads CASSLVHPSGPPYEQYF.

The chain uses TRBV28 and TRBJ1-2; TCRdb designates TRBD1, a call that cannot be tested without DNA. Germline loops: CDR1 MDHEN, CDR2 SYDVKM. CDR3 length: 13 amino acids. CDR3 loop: CASSFTGSYGYTF.

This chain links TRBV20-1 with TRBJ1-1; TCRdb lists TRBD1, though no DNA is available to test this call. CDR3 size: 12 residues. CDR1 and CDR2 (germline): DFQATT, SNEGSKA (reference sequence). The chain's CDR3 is CSGLGAGAEAFF.

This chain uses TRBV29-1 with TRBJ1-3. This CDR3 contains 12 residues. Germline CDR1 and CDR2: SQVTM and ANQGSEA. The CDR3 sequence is CSVEGTGNTIYF.

The CDR3 loop is CSVGQTGGNTIYF. The gene calls are TRBV29-1 and TRBJ1-3; TCRdb proposes TRBD1, but this gene call is untestable without DNA. The CDR3 is 13 residues long. Germline CDR1 and CDR2: SQVTM and ANQGSEA.

The CDR3 loop reads CASSEGRGTDTQYF. V and J are TRBV25-1 and TRBJ2-3; the D call of TRBD1 rests on TCRdb alone, since no DNA is present to check it. Germline CDR1 is MGHDK and CDR2 is SYGVNS. CDR3 length: 14 amino acids.

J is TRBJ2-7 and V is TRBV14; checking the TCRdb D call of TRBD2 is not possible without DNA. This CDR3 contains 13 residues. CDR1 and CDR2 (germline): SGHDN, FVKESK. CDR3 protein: CASRGTSGYEQYF.

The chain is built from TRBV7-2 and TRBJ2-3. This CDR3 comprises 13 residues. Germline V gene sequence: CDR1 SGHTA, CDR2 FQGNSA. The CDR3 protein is CASSSLNTDTQYF.

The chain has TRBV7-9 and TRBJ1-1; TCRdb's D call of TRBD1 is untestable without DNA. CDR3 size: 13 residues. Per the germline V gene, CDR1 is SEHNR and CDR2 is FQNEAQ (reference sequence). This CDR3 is CASSLRQGSEAFF.

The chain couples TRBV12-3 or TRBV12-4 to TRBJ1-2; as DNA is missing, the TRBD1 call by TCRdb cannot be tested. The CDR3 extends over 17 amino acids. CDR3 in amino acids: CASSFTPGRQPNYGYTF.

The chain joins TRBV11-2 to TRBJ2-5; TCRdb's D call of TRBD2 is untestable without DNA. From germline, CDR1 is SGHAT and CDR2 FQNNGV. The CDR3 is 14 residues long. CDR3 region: CASSPVGTQETQYF.

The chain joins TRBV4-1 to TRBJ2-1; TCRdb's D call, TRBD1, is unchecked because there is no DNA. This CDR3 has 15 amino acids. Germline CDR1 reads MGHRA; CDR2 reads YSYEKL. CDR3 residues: CASSPRTGDYNEQFF.

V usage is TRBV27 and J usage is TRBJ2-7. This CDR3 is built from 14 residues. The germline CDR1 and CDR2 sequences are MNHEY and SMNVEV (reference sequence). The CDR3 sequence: CASSYFNIGYEQYF.

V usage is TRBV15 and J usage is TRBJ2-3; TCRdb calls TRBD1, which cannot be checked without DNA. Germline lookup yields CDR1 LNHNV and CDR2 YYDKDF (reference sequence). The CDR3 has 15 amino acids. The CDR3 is CATSRGTGPTDTQYF.

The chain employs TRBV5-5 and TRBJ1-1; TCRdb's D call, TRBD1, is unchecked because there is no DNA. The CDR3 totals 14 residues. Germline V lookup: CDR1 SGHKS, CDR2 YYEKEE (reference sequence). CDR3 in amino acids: CASSGGTVGTEAFF.

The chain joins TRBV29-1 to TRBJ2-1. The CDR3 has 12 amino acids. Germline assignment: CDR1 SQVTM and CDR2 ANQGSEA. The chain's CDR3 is CSVEESYNEQFF.

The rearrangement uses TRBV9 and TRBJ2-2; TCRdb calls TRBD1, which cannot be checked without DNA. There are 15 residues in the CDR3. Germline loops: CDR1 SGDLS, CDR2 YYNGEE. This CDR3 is CASTPGQGTTGELFF.

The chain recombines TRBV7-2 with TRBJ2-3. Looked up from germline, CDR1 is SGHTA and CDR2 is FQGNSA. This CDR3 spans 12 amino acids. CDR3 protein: CASSNRRDTQYF.

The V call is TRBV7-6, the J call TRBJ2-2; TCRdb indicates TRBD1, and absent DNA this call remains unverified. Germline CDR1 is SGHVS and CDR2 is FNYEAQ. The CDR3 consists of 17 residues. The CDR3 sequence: CASSFPGGGSSTGELFF.